This TCR beta chain was retrieved from a study of CD8 T cells in Susac syndrome. CD8+ and CD4+ blood T cells underwent TCR beta sequencing. The CD8+ and CD4+ T cells were isolated magnetically using a negative isolation approach, whereas the TEMRA cells were enriched by FACS. Study-level results: The study's TCR sequencing and HLA analysis covered a relatively small number of individuals, and the study acknowledged this.

Comment on this clonotype: Its antigen remains unidentified.

V trimming: 5 bases; J trimming: 6 bases; junction bases outside the gene matches: 10. Germline V gives CDR1 SGHTA, CDR2 FQGTGA. The CDR3 contains 15 residues. With random hexamers, 0.5 to 1 ug RNA was reverse transcribed. TCRdb reprocessed the immunoSEQ multiplex PCR reads via MiXCR and lists one record per CDR3 protein. The data hold about 170,000 distinct CDR3 sequences, with approximately 94% observed a single time. The specimen was CD4+ T cells from PBMCs. The rearrangement links TRBV7-3 to TRBJ1-3, with TRBD1 matching 7 bases. This sequence originates from a human donor with multiple sclerosis. CDR3 in amino acids: CASSLTGDPENTIYF. As DNA, the CDR3 is TGTGCCAGCAGCCTCACAGGGGATCCTGAAAACACCATATATTTT.